The 11 T cell receptor beta chains given below trace back to one sample, sequenced in a study of cytotoxic CD8 clonotypes in ibrutinib-treated CLL. TCRdb's copy holds only in-frame clones and misses some; the assay was immunoSEQ multiplex PCR. There are some 200,000 clones in the sample; roughly 79% occur only once, and about an eighth lies in the top ten. This material consisted of PBMCs, taken after 12 months of ibrutinib treatment. These receptors all come from a human donor with chronic lymphocytic leukemia.

This chain links TRBV27 with TRBJ1-4; D not certain. The CDR3 length is 11 residues. V shed 7 bases and J shed 5 bases, with 5 bases lying between them. In germline, CDR1 is MNHEY, CDR2 SMNVEV (reference sequence). CDR3 nucleotides: TGTGCCAGCAAAGGGAATGAAAAACTGTTTTTT. Translating it yields CASKGNEKLFF.

V usage is TRBV2 and J usage is TRBJ2-7; 8 bases fit TRBD1. The CDR3 totals 14 residues. Per germline, CDR1 SNHLY and CDR2 FYNNEI. The ends lost 3 bases at V and 5 bases at J; junction bases unmatched: 6. The CDR3 protein is CASSEGQAVDEQYF. CDR3 nucleotides: TGTGCCAGCAGTGAGGGACAGGCCGTGGACGAGCAGTACTTC.

V gene TRBV6-5 combines with J gene TRBJ2-7, with 13 bases that match TRBD2. Per germline, CDR1 MNHEY and CDR2 SVGAGI. This CDR3 has 14 residues. With V trimmed by 6 bases and J by 4 bases, 3 bases remained unmatched. The CDR3 is CASRRTSGSYEQYF. In DNA form, the CDR3 reads TGTGCCAGCAGGCGGACTAGCGGGAGTTACGAGCAGTACTTC.

CDR3: CASSLSGQERVETQYF. CDR3 nucleotides: TGTGCCAGCAGTTTATCGGGGCAGGAACGGGTCGAGACCCAGTACTTC. This rearrangement joins TRBV27 to TRBJ2-5; D is possibly TRBD1 (5 bases). V was trimmed by 0 bases and J by 5 bases, leaving 16 bases between them. CDR3 length: 16 residues. The germline gives CDR1 MNHEY, CDR2 SMNVEV (reference sequence).

As regards this clone: A read error is possible here, since a much larger clone lies one base away. The rearrangement joins TRBV11-3 to TRBJ2-7; no reliable D call. The germline V and J ends were trimmed by 0 bases and 4 bases, with 4 bases remaining between them. The germline V gene encodes CDR1 SGHNT and CDR2 YENEEA. This CDR3 has 12 residues. This CDR3 reads CASSLDGYEQYF. DNA of the CDR3: TGTGCCAGCAGCTTAGACGGGTACGAGCAGTACTTC. Variable domain in full (rest from reference TRBV11-3 and TRBJ2-7): EAGVVQSPRYKIIEKKQPVAFWCNPISGHNTLYWYLQNLGQGPELLIRYENEEAVDDSQLPKDRFSAERLKGVDSTLKIQPAELGDSAVYLCASSLDGYEQYFGPGTRLTVT.

The rearrangement joins TRBV5-1 to TRBJ1-5; the D gene is possibly TRBD1 (6 bases). Trimming took 0 bases from V and 5 from J, leaving 12 bases between them. Germline V lookup: CDR1 SGHRS, CDR2 YFSETQ. The CDR3 has 15 amino acids. In nucleotides, the CDR3 is TGCGCCAGCAGCTTGGCCCCAGGGGAGGATCAGCCCCAGCATTTT. Its translation is CASSLAPGEDQPQHF.

The chain has TRBV23-1 and TRBJ1-2, with D unclear. TRBV23-1 is placed among ORFs of uncertain function. The CDR3 runs to 15 residues. Between the trimmed V and J ends, which lost 2 bases and 0 bases, there was a span of 10 bases. CDR3 bases: TGCGCCAGCAGTCAAGGTGCACTGACTAACTATGGCTACACCTTC. Translating it yields CASSQGALTNYGYTF.

V is TRBV9 and J is TRBJ1-2; weak D call: TRBD1 (6 bases). The CDR3 consists of 13 residues. Germline-derived CDR1 and CDR2 are SGDLS and YYNGEE. The V gene lost 3 bases and the J gene lost 4 bases, with 10 bases spanning the gap. The CDR3 loop reads CASSGTALYGYTF. As DNA, the CDR3 is TGTGCCAGCAGCGGGACAGCCCTCTATGGCTACACCTTC.

The chain joins TRBV5-4 to TRBJ2-7; the D gene is possibly TRBD2 (6 bases). The V gene lost 2 bases and the J gene lost 3 bases, with 15 bases spanning the gap. The V gene's germline CDR1 is SGHNT and CDR2 YYREEE (reference sequence). The CDR3 covers 15 residues. The CDR3 DNA follows: TGTGCCAGCAGCTTAGGCGGGGCTCCGAGCTACGAGCAGTACTTC. Its protein product is CASSLGGAPSYEQYF.

This chain joins TRBV27 and TRBJ2-7; the D call may be TRBD1 or TRBD2 (5 bases each). The germline V gene encodes CDR1 MNHEY and CDR2 SMNVEV (reference sequence). The CDR3 runs to 17 residues. V was pared by 3 bases and J by 0 bases, with 18 bases between. The CDR3 loop reads CASSFKVQGVSSYEQYF. CDR3 nucleotides: TGTGCCAGCAGTTTTAAAGTCCAGGGAGTAAGCTCCTACGAGCAGTACTTC.

V gene TRBV5-1 combines with J gene TRBJ1-4, with 11 bases matching TRBD1. Germline assignment: CDR1 SGHRS and CDR2 YFSETQ. The CDR3 loop spans 16 amino acids. Trimming removed 0 bases from V and 6 bases from J; junction bases left unmatched: 4. DNA for the CDR3: TGCGCCAGCAGCTTGGGACCGGGACAGGGGGATGAAAAACTGTTTTTT. Its translation: CASSLGPGQGDEKLFF. Combining the CDR3 with reference TRBV5-1 and TRBJ1-4 gives the whole variable domain KAGVTQTPRYLIKTRGQQVTLSCSPISGHRSVSWYQQTPGQGLQFLFEYFSETQRNKGNFPGRFSGRQFSNSRSEMNVSTLELGDSALYLCASSLGPGQGDEKLFFGSGTQLSVL.